The 3 T cell receptor beta chains given below trace back to one sample, sequenced in a study of shared clonotypes between healthy human individuals. Measured with immunoSEQ multiplex PCR; TCRdb has only the in-frame clones, and not every one. This table has under 1,900,000 clones, less than 99% appearing once. Sequencing input: naive CD4+ T cells sorted from blood. Regarding subset: CD45RA+ positively selected. Source of these receptors: a man in his thirties or forties in good health.

The V gene is TRBV18, the J gene TRBJ2-5; TRBD1 aligns across 7 bases. The CDR3 contains 15 residues. Trimming took 3 bases from V and 5 from J; bases not matched to a gene: 9. Germline loops: CDR1 KGHSH, CDR2 LQKENI. The CDR3, as DNA: TGTGCCAGCTCACCCGACAGGGCATCAGGGGAGACCCAGTACTTC. Translation gives CASSPDRASGETQYF.

This chain links TRBV9 with TRBJ1-2; D is possibly TRBD1 (6 bases). The CDR3 extends over 16 amino acids. Germline V gene sequence: CDR1 SGDLS, CDR2 YYNGEE. The V end lost 0 bases, the J end lost 1 base, and 13 bases lay between the germline ends. The CDR3 here is CASSVGGGPVNYGYTF. The CDR3 bases are TGTGCCAGCAGCGTAGGCGGGGGGCCAGTTAACTATGGCTACACCTTC.

The table lists this clone with a count of one. This sequence joins TRBV10-3 and TRBJ2-2; unclear D gene. This CDR3 region has 12 residues. V lost 6 bases to trimming and J lost 6 bases, with 8 bases between them. Germline assignment: CDR1 ENHRY and CDR2 SYGVKD. The CDR3: CAISPLAGELFF. The CDR3 DNA reads as TGTGCCATCAGCCCTCTAGCCGGGGAGCTGTTTTTT.